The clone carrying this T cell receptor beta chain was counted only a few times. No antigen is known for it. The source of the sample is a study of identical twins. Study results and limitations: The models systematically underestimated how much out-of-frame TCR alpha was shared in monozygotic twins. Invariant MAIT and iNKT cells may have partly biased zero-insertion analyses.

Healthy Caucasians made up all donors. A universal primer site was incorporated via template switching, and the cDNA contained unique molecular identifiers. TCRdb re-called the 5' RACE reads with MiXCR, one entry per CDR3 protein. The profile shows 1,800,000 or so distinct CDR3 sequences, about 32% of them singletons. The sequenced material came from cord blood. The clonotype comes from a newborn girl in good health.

The CDR3 DNA is TGCGCCAGCAGAAGGGGTCTCCAAGAGACCCAGTACTTC. Translating gives CASRRGLQETQYF. V is TRBV10-2 and J is TRBJ2-5; D perhaps matches TRBD1 (5 bases). V dropped 6 bases and J dropped 1 base, with 9 bases sitting between them. The CDR3 consists of 13 residues. Germline V lookup: CDR1 WSHSY, CDR2 SAAADI.